This T cell receptor beta chain was obtained from a study of control samples from healthy donors and cancer patients. Only in-frame clones appear in the TCRdb table, and some are missing; sequencing was by immunoSEQ multiplex PCR. The sample records tens of thousands of clones, roughly 89% being singletons. The V end lost 6 bases, the J end lost 5 bases, and 11 bases lay between the germline ends. The CDR3 is 13 residues long. CDR1 and CDR2 (germline): LNHDA, SQIVND (reference sequence). The clonotype originates from a man in his sixties with colorectal cancer. The V call is TRBV19, the J call TRBJ2-1, with D maybe TRBD2 (5 bases). The sequencing input was PBMCs. The CDR3 region has the DNA TGTGCCAGTAGGGGGAGAGGCAACAATGAGCAGTTCTTC. Residues: CASRGRGNNEQFF.